The 21 T cell receptor beta chains given below trace back to one sample, sequenced in a study of T cell repertoires in cytomegalovirus infection. No antigens are known for them. One entry per CDR3 protein results from TCRdb running MiXCR on the reads. The table has 150,000 or so distinct CDR3 sequences, 32% seen once. Source: CD8+ T cells from cultured PBMCs, taken from culture after CMV antigen stimulation. These receptors were collected from a human donor in good health (CMV status not recorded). Some clones in this sample may be carry-over from other donors' samples.

The gene calls are TRBV12-3 or TRBV12-4 and TRBJ2-3; 7 nucleotides agree with TRBD2. The trim removed 7 bases at V and 4 bases at J, leaving 14 bases unmatched. The CDR3 is 16 amino acids. DNA of the CDR3: TGTGCCAGCACCCCGGGAGAGAGACTAGCTGCAGATACGCAGTATTTT. Translation: CASTPGERLAADTQYF.

V gene TRBV7-8 combines with J gene TRBJ2-4, with 10 bases that match TRBD1. V gave up 4 bases and J gave up 11 bases; unmatched junction bases: 2. CDR3 length: 12 residues. Germline V gene sequence: CDR1 SGHVS, CDR2 FQNEAQ. For the CDR3, the DNA is TGTGCCAGCAGCTCCGGGACAGGGGTTCAGTACTTC. It codes for CASSSGTGVQYF.

This clonotype turned up a few times. This chain connects TRBV20-1 to TRBJ2-1; no clear D. The germline gives CDR1 DFQATT, CDR2 SNEGSKA (reference sequence). Trimming stripped 5 bases from V and 0 bases from J, with 11 bases between. This CDR3 spans 14 amino acids. Here the CDR3 DNA reads TGCAGTGCTTTCCTGGCTAGCTCCTACAATGAGCAGTTCTTC. This translates into CSAFLASSYNEQFF.

This clonotype has a handful of counts. The chain carries TRBV6-1 and TRBJ1-1; 7 nucleotides match TRBD1. The CDR3 loop spans 14 amino acids. Germline-derived CDR1 and CDR2 are MNHNS and SASEGT. V lost 5 bases, J lost 2 bases, and 5 bases stayed unmatched. The CDR3 nucleotides read TGTGCCAGCAGTACCAACAGGGGAAACACTGAAGCTTTCTTT. Its translation: CASSTNRGNTEAFF.

This chain joins TRBV20-1 and TRBJ2-7; D gene uncertain. The CDR3 sequence is 12 residues long. The germline gives CDR1 DFQATT, CDR2 SNEGSKA (reference sequence). V lost 6 bases to trimming and J lost 5 bases, with 14 bases between them. Written as DNA, the CDR3 is TGCAGTGCCAGCCCAGGCATGAACGAGCAGTACTTC. Its translation: CSASPGMNEQYF.

This chain uses TRBV10-3 with TRBJ2-1; TRBD2 agrees at 14 bases. J gave up 8 bases and V 0 bases, and 3 bases lay outside the gene matches. Germline lookup yields CDR1 ENHRY and CDR2 SYGVKD. This CDR3 has 16 amino acids. CDR3 nucleotide sequence: TGTGCCATCAGTGAGTCTCCGACTAGCGGGGGGGATGAGCAGTTCTTC. It encodes CAISESPTSGGDEQFF.

This clonotype was recorded a few times. The rearrangement uses TRBV4-1 and TRBJ2-5, with D perhaps TRBD1 (6 bases). Per germline, CDR1 MGHRA and CDR2 YSYEKL. The CDR3 runs to 15 residues. V shed 2 bases and J shed 0 bases, with 10 bases lying between them. The chain's CDR3 is CASSQSQGYQETQYF. CDR3 sequence (DNA): TGCGCCAGCAGCCAATCCCAGGGGTACCAAGAGACCCAGTACTTC.

This clonotype was counted many times. The chain joins TRBV29-1 to TRBJ2-2; a possible D gene is TRBD1 (6 bases). Germline loops: CDR1 SQVTM, CDR2 ANQGSEA. CDR3 length: 13 residues. V was pared by 4 bases and J by 2 bases, with 8 bases between. Written as DNA, the CDR3 is TGCAGCGTTGGGGACATAAACACCGGGGAGCTGTTTTTT. Protein product: CSVGDINTGELFF.

J is TRBJ1-1 and V is TRBV10-3; D call uncertain. With 0 bases removed from V and 0 bases from J, the gap between germline ends came to 8 bases. From germline, CDR1 is ENHRY and CDR2 SYGVKD. The length of the CDR3 is 15 residues. Here the CDR3 DNA reads TGTGCCATCAGTGAGTCAGGGAGCATGAACACTGAAGCTTTCTTT. The encoded protein is CAISESGSMNTEAFF.

This clonotype has only one observation. CDR3 sequence reads: CASSPGTTYGYTF. The CDR3 bases are TGTGCCAGCAGCCCCGGGACGACCTATGGCTACACCTTC. The chain recombines TRBV14 with TRBJ1-2, with D maybe TRBD1 (5 bases). V gave up 4 bases and J gave up 4 bases, with 10 bases separating them. The CDR3 is made up of 13 amino acids. CDR1 and CDR2 from the germline V gene are SGHDN and FVKESK.

This clonotype appeared a single time. At one end, the junction sequence differs from germline, possibly due to a read error. The chain uses TRBV6-5 and TRBJ1-6, with D hard to call. Germline CDR1 reads MNHEY; CDR2 reads SVGAGI. CDR3 length: 17 residues. Here the CDR3 DNA reads TGTGCCAGCAGTTACTCCGTAGGTAGCTCCTATAATTCACCCCTCCGCTTT. Encoded protein: CASSYSVGSSYNSPLRF.

This clonotype was seen ten or more times. V is TRBV12-3 or TRBV12-4 and J is TRBJ1-1, with unresolved D. The V and J ends lost 8 bases and 3 bases respectively, with 13 bases between them. The CDR3 runs 13 residues. Written as DNA, the CDR3 is TGTGCCAGCTCAGCCGGTTCGTACACTGAAGCTTTCTTT. It yields the protein CASSAGSYTEAFF.

V gene TRBV15 combines with J gene TRBJ2-2, with a tentative D call TRBD2 (5 bases). Trimming took 5 bases from V and 4 from J, leaving 20 bases between them. CDR1 and CDR2 (germline): LNHNV, YYDKDF (reference sequence). The CDR3 is 17 residues long. CDR3: CATSPKGPLASTGELFF. DNA of the CDR3: TGTGCCACCAGCCCTAAAGGGCCCTTAGCGAGCACCGGGGAGCTGTTTTTT. The full variable domain, in which reference TRBV15 and TRBJ2-2 provide the parts outside the CDR3, is DAMVIQNPRYQVTQFGKPVTLSCSQTLNHNVMYWYQQKSSQAPKLLFHYYDKDFNNEADTPDNFQSRRPNTSFCFLDIRSPGLGDTAMYLCATSPKGPLASTGELFFGEGSRLTVL.

This clonotype has at least ten counts. The rearrangement uses TRBV6-1 and TRBJ2-1; 12 bases agree with TRBD2. Germline V gives CDR1 MNHNS, CDR2 SASEGT. There are 16 residues in the CDR3. J gave up 1 base and V 4 bases, and 2 bases lay outside the gene matches. The CDR3 here is CASSGTSGGSYNEQFF. The CDR3 DNA sequence: TGTGCCAGCAGTGGAACTAGCGGGGGGTCCTACAATGAGCAGTTCTTC.

This clonotype came up a few times. The CDR3 loop reads CASSEEPLQGNTEAFF. The DNA of the CDR3 is TGTGCCAGCAGTGAAGAGCCCCTTCAGGGGAACACTGAAGCTTTCTTT. This chain connects TRBV6-1 to TRBJ1-1, with D tentatively TRBD1 (5 bases). The CDR3 extends over 16 amino acids. Germline CDR1 reads MNHNS; CDR2 reads SASEGT. V was cut by 1 base and J by 1 base, with 13 bases left in between.

This chain links TRBV5-6 with TRBJ1-2; perhaps TRBD1 as D (5 bases). CDR1 and CDR2 from the germline V gene are SGHDT and YYEEEE. The ends were cut back, 4 bases at V and 5 bases at J, with 15 bases in the middle. The length of the CDR3 is 14 residues. This CDR3 is CASSLLGVEYGYTF. As DNA, the CDR3 is TGTGCCAGCAGCCTCTTGGGGGTAGAGTATGGCTACACCTTC. Together with reference TRBV5-6 and TRBJ1-2, the CDR3 gives the full variable domain: DAGVTQSPTHLIKTRGQQVTLRCSPKSGHDTVSWYQQALGQGPQFIFQYYEEEERQRGNFPDRFSGHQFPNYSSELNVNALLLGDSALYLCASSLLGVEYGYTFGSGTRLTVV.

The rearrangement joins TRBV20-1 to TRBJ1-1; TRBD1 might be the D (6 bases). V lost 2 bases and J lost 11, with 15 bases in between. Per germline, CDR1 DFQATT and CDR2 SNEGSKA (reference sequence). The CDR3 runs to 12 residues. This chain's CDR3 is CSARSGQPAAFF. The CDR3 region has the DNA TGCAGTGCTAGATCTGGACAGCCCGCCGCTTTCTTT.

The chain uses TRBV14 and TRBJ2-3, with TRBD1 matching 8 bases. CDR1 and CDR2 (germline): SGHDN, FVKESK. Trimming took 2 bases from V and 4 from J; bases not matched to a gene: 8. The length of the CDR3 is 16 residues. This CDR3 reads CASSQLTQGAADTQYF. The CDR3 bases are TGTGCCAGCAGCCAACTTACTCAGGGGGCAGCAGATACGCAGTATTTT.

This chain links TRBV11-1 with TRBJ2-1; D is undetermined. Germline V gene sequence: CDR1 SGHAT, CDR2 FQDESV (reference sequence). This CDR3 is 15 amino acids long. V dropped 2 bases and J dropped 0 bases, with 8 bases sitting between them. DNA of the CDR3: TGTGCCAGCAGCTTAAACGATATCTCCTACAATGAGCAGTTCTTC. Protein: CASSLNDISYNEQFF.

Note on this clonotype: A read error may produce the germline difference seen at one junction end. The rearrangement links TRBV5-3 to TRBJ2-7, with 8 bases matching TRBD1. TRBV5-3 is treated as an ORF (open reading frame) with a function not yet certain. The length of the CDR3 is 14 residues. In DNA form, the CDR3 reads TGTGCCAGCAGCTCCCGAGGACAGGGCTACGAGCAGTACTTC. It is translated as CASSSRGQGYEQYF.

V and J are TRBV20-1 and TRBJ1-1; TRBD1 might be the D (5 bases). Trimming took 0 bases from V and 5 from J, leaving 19 bases between them. The CDR3 sequence is 16 residues long. Per germline, CDR1 DFQATT and CDR2 SNEGSKA (reference sequence). This CDR3 is CSARDPKGEVPTEAFF. CDR3 bases: TGCAGTGCTAGAGACCCAAAAGGGGAAGTGCCTACTGAAGCTTTCTTT.